Each of the 12 T cell receptor beta chains below was sequenced from the same sample in a study of Ad26.COV2.S vaccination and SARS-CoV-2 variants (dated by TCRdb to the early 2020s). Explained via the paper, the treatment or condition label denotes: roughly 18 received Ad26.COV2.S at low or high dose, single or two shots; several received placebo; per-sample allocation not given. Repertoires of vaccine and placebo recipients were sequenced from samples taken on day 63 after the first injection. The library was prepared using the immunoSEQ multiplex PCR assay. This immuneACCESS table, as held by TCRdb, lists in-frame sequences with V and J called but not all clones. Of the missing ones, under half trace to an unresolved V gene in checked studies; the others have no known cause. The sample profile shows 380,000 or so clones; less than 90% of them were found once. 9.5% to 12% of the sample comes from the top ten.

Source: peripheral blood, taken in a trial of Ad26.COV2.S vaccine versus placebo. Receptors originate from a person between 18 and 60 years old who received the Ad26.COV2.S COVID-19 vaccine or a placebo.

This clone was seen just once. V is TRBV10-3 and J is TRBJ1-2; D unresolved. This CDR3 is built from 16 residues. Deletions cut 0 bases from V and 3 bases from J, with 14 bases between. Germline V gives CDR1 ENHRY, CDR2 SYGVKD. CDR3 sequence reads: CAISESQPELDYGYTF. The CDR3 DNA reads TGTGCCATCAGTGAGTCGCAGCCCGAATTGGACTATGGCTACACCTTC.

This chain uses TRBV5-1 with TRBJ2-7, with 7 bases that match TRBD1. Germline V gene data show CDR1 as SGHRS and CDR2 as YFSETQ. This CDR3 comprises 12 residues. V lost 3 bases and J lost 5; bases outside the gene matches: 2. The DNA for the CDR3 is TGCGCCAGCAGCTGGACAGGTAACGAGCAGTACTTC. As protein: CASSWTGNEQYF.

The chain employs TRBV12-3 or TRBV12-4 and TRBJ1-1; no definite D call. The CDR3 consists of 12 residues. Trimming removed 6 bases from V and 7 bases from J, with 12 bases in between. Here the CDR3 DNA reads TGTGCCAGCAGCAAAGGCTTCGTTGAAGCTTTCTTT. Residues: CASSKGFVEAFF.

At least ten counts were recorded for this clone. The V call is TRBV18, the J call TRBJ1-3, with D uncertain. The CDR3 spans 15 residues. Germline V gives CDR1 KGHSH, CDR2 LQKENI. V was trimmed by 2 bases and J by 0 bases, leaving 8 bases between them. The CDR3 here is CASSPSVISGNTIYF. The CDR3, as DNA: TGTGCCAGCTCACCATCCGTGATCTCTGGAAACACCATATATTTT.

This chain uses TRBV7-8 with TRBJ2-3; TRBD2 agrees at 11 bases. The CDR3 sequence is 18 residues long. Per the germline V gene, CDR1 is SGHVS and CDR2 is FQNEAQ. The trim removed 3 bases at V and 3 bases at J, leaving 11 bases unmatched. The CDR3 DNA follows: TGTGCCAGCAGCTTCAATAGCGGGAGGGCCTGGGGAACAGATACGCAGTATTTT. Protein: CASSFNSGRAWGTDTQYF.

The rearrangement joins TRBV5-1 to TRBJ2-1; TRBD2 aligns across 9 bases. The ends lost 1 base at V and 4 bases at J; junction bases unmatched: 6. The CDR3 is made up of 16 amino acids. The germline V gene encodes CDR1 SGHRS and CDR2 YFSETQ. The CDR3: CASSLTLAGPYNEQFF. CDR3 nucleotide sequence: TGCGCCAGCAGCTTGACTCTAGCGGGACCGTACAATGAGCAGTTCTTC.

The chain employs TRBV11-2 and TRBJ2-7, with TRBD2 as a possible D gene (5 bases). The CDR3 length is 15 residues. Germline loops: CDR1 SGHAT, CDR2 FQNNGV. V lost 4 bases and J 6 bases, leaving 19 bases between the germline ends. The CDR3 nucleotides are TGTGCCAGCAGCTCACTACGCCGGACTCCCCTCGAGCAGTACTTC. Translated, it gives CASSSLRRTPLEQYF. The entire variable domain, with the rest obtained from reference TRBV11-2 and TRBJ2-7, is as follows: EAGVAQSPRYKIIEKRQSVAFWCNPISGHATLYWYQQILGQGPKLLIQFQNNGVVDDSQLPKDRFSAERLKGVDSTLKIQPAKLEDSAVYLCASSSLRRTPLEQYFGPGTRLTVT.

In its sample, this clone ranks as medium-sized. Other DNA sequences in the same sample also yield this CDR3. The V call is TRBV4-3, the J call TRBJ1-2; D ambiguous. The germline V and J ends were trimmed by 0 bases and 4 bases, with 6 bases remaining between them. The CDR3 totals 13 residues. CDR1 LGHNA and CDR2 YSLEER come from the germline V gene. The CDR3 nucleotides read TGCGCCAGCAGCCAAGATGTTAGCTATGGCTACACCTTC. Translated: CASSQDVSYGYTF.

This clone has just a few counts. V gene TRBV14 combines with J gene TRBJ2-7; D unclear. This CDR3 has 12 residues. Germline V gene sequence: CDR1 SGHDN, CDR2 FVKESK. V lost 0 bases and J 10 bases, leaving 10 bases between the germline ends. CDR3 loop: CASSQDFQSQYF. The CDR3 region has the DNA TGTGCCAGCAGCCAAGATTTTCAGAGCCAGTACTTC.

This clone is labeled as medium-sized. The chain has TRBV27 and TRBJ1-5; D call uncertain. CDR1 is MNHEY, CDR2 SMNVEV, per germline (reference sequence). V dropped 5 bases and J dropped 4 bases, with 12 bases sitting between them. This CDR3 spans 14 amino acids. The CDR3 bases are TGTGCCAGCAGTCCCCGAACAGCGAATCAGCCCCAGCATTTT. It specifies CASSPRTANQPQHF.

The chain combines TRBV28 with TRBJ2-7, with TRBD1 as a possible D gene (6 bases). Germline CDR1 and CDR2: MDHEN and SYDVKM. Trimming shortened V by 6 bases and J by 5 bases, and 17 bases separated the two germline ends. The CDR3 totals 14 residues. The CDR3 coding sequence is TGTGCCAGCAGGTCCCTACAGGGTTCAGACGAGCAGTACTTC. Translating gives CASRSLQGSDEQYF. The whole variable domain, remainder taken from reference TRBV28 and TRBJ2-7, is DVKVTQSSRYLVKRTGEKVFLECVQDMDHENMFWYRQDPGLGLRLIYFSYDVKMKEKGDIPEGYSVSREKKERFSLILESASTNQTSMYLCASRSLQGSDEQYFGPGTRLTVT.

The chain uses TRBV15 and TRBJ2-2, with 11 bases lining up with TRBD1. The ends lost 0 bases at V and 1 base at J; junction bases unmatched: 4. The CDR3 totals 18 residues. Per germline, CDR1 LNHNV and CDR2 YYDKDF (reference sequence). CDR3: CATSRDLGTGGNTGELFF. The CDR3 DNA reads as TGTGCCACCAGCAGAGATCTCGGGACAGGGGGGAACACCGGGGAGCTGTTTTTT.